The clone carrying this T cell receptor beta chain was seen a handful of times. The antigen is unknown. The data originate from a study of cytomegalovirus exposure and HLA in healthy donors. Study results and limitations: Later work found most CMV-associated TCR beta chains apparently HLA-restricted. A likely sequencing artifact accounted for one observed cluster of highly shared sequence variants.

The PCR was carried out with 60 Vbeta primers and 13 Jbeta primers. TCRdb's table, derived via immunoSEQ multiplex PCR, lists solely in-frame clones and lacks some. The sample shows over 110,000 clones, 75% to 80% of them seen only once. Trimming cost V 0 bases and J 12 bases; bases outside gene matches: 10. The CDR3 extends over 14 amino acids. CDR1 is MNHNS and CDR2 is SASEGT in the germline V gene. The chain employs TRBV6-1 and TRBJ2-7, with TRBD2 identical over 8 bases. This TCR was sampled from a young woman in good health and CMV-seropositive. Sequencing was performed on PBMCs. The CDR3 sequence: CASSEASRGGAGYF. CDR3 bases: TGTGCCAGCAGTGAAGCGAGCCGGGGGGGCGCAGGGTACTTC.